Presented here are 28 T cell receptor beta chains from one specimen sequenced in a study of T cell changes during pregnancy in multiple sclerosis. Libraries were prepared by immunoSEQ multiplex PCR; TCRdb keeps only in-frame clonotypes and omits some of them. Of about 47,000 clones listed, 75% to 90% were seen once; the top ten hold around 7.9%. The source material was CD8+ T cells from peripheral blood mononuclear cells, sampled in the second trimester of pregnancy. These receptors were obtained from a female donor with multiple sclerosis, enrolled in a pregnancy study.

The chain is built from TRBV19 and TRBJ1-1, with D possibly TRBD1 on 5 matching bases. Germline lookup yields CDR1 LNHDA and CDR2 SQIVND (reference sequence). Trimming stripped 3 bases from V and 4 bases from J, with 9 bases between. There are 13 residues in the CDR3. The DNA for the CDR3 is TGTGCCAGTAGTATCCAGGGTGGCACTGAAGCTTTCTTT. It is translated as CASSIQGGTEAFF.

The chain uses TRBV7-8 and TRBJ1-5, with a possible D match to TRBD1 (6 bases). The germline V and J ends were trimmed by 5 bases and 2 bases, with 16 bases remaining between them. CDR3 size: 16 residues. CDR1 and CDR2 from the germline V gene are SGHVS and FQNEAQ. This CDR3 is CASSTGLIGGNQPQHF. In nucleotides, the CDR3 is TGTGCCAGCAGCACAGGGTTAATCGGTGGCAATCAGCCCCAGCATTTT. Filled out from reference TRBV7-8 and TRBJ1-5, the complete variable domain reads GAGVSQSPRYKVAKRGQDVALRCDPISGHVSLFWYQQALGQGPEFLTYFQNEAQLDKSGLPSDRFFAERPEGSVSTLKIQRTQQEDSAVYLCASSTGLIGGNQPQHFGDGTRLSIL.

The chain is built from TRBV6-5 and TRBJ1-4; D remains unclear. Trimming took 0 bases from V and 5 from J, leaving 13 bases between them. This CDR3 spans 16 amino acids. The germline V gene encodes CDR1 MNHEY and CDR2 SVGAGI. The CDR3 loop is CASSYSPAGTNEKLFF. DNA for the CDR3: TGTGCCAGCAGTTACTCCCCGGCAGGAACGAATGAAAAACTGTTTTTT.

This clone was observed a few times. CDR3 in DNA: TGTGCCAGCAGTATAGCCGGGACTAGCGATCGAAATGAGCAGTTCTTC. Translation gives CASSIAGTSDRNEQFF. This chain connects TRBV11-3 to TRBJ2-1, with TRBD2 identical over 10 bases. CDR3 length equals 16 residues. Germline CDR1 SGHNT, CDR2 YENEEA. The junction had 12 bases not matched to a gene; V was cut back by 6 bases and J by 7 bases.

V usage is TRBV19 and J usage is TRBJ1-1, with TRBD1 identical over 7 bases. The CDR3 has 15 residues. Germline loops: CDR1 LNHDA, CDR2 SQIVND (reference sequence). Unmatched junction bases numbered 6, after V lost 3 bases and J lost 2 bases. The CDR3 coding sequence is TGTGCCAGTAGTATTCGGCGGGACAGCAACACTGAAGCTTTCTTT. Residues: CASSIRRDSNTEAFF.

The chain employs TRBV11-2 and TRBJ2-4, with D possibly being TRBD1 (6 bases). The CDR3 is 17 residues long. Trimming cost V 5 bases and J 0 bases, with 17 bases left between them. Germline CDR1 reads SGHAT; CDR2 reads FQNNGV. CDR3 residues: CASSPQTGSLAKNIQYF. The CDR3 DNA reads TGTGCCAGCAGCCCGCAAACAGGGAGTCTAGCCAAAAACATTCAGTACTTC. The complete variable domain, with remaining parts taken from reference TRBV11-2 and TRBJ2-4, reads EAGVAQSPRYKIIEKRQSVAFWCNPISGHATLYWYQQILGQGPKLLIQFQNNGVVDDSQLPKDRFSAERLKGVDSTLKIQPAKLEDSAVYLCASSPQTGSLAKNIQYFGAGTRLSVL.

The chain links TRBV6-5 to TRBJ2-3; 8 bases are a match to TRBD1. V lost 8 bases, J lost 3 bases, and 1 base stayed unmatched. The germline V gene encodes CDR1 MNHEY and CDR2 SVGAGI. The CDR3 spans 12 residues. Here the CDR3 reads CASGDRTDTQYF. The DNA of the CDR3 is TGTGCCAGCGGGGACAGGACAGATACGCAGTATTTT.

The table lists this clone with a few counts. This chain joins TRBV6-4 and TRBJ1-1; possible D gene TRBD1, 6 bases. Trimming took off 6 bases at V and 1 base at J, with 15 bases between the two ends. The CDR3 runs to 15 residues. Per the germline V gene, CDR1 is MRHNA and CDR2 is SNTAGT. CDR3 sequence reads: CASRAQGYPNTEAFF. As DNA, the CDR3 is TGTGCCAGCAGAGCACAGGGATACCCGAACACTGAAGCTTTCTTT.

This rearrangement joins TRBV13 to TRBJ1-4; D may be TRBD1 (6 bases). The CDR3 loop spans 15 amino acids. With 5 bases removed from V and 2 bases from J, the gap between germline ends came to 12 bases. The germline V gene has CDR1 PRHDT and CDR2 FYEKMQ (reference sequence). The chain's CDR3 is CASSIQGSTNEKLFF. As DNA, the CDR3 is TGTGCCAGCAGCATACAGGGAAGCACTAATGAAAAACTGTTTTTT.

The CDR3 DNA sequence: TGTGCCAGCAGCACAGGGGCGCTAGAAGCTTTCTTT. It is translated as CASSTGALEAFF. The chain carries TRBV5-6 and TRBJ1-1; 7 positions match TRBD1. The CDR3 totals 12 residues. J was trimmed by 8 bases and V by 4 bases; bases with no gene match: 5. Germline CDR1 reads SGHDT; CDR2 reads YYEEEE.

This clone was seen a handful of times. The CDR3 loop reads CASSFSSGGSEQYF. Written as DNA, the CDR3 is TGTGCCAGCAGCTTTTCGTCAGGGGGCTCCGAGCAGTACTTC. This rearrangement joins TRBV5-6 to TRBJ2-7; 8 bases map to TRBD1. CDR1 is SGHDT and CDR2 is YYEEEE in the germline V gene. V trimming: 2 bases; J trimming: 6 bases; junction bases outside the gene matches: 7. The CDR3 loop spans 14 amino acids.

The CDR3 protein is CASEGDSYEQYF. The CDR3 DNA is TGTGCCAGTGAGGGTGACTCCTACGAGCAGTACTTC. V gene TRBV2 combines with J gene TRBJ2-7; tentative D call: TRBD2 (5 bases). This CDR3 is built from 12 residues. Germline lookup yields CDR1 SNHLY and CDR2 FYNNEI. Between the trimmed V and J ends, which lost 9 bases and 0 bases, there was a span of 9 bases.

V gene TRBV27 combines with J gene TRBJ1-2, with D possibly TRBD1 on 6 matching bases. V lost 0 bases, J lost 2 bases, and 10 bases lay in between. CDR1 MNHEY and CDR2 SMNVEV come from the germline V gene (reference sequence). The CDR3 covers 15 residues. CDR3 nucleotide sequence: TGTGCCAGCAGTTTATCGGTCGGACAGAACTATGGCTACACCTTC. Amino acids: CASSLSVGQNYGYTF.

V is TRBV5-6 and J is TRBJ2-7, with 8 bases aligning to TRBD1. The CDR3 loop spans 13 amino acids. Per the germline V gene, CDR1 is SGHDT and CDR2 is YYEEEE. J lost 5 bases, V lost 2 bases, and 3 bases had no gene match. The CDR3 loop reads CASSFGQGHEQYF. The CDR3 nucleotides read TGTGCCAGCAGCTTCGGACAGGGCCACGAGCAGTACTTC.

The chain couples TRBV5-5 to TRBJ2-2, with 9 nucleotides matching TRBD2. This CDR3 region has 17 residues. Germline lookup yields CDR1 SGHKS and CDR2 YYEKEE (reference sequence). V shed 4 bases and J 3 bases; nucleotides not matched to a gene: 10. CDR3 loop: CASSTRLAVYDTGELFF. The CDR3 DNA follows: TGTGCCAGCAGCACGCGACTAGCGGTGTATGACACCGGGGAGCTGTTTTTT.

The CDR3 sequence is CATRAGLNTEAFF. The DNA of the CDR3 is TGTGCCACCAGGGCGGGACTGAACACTGAAGCTTTCTTT. This chain links TRBV19 with TRBJ1-1; maybe TRBD1 (5 bases). CDR3 size: 13 residues. V dropped 10 bases and J dropped 0 bases, with 12 bases sitting between them. Germline CDR1 LNHDA, CDR2 SQIVND (reference sequence).

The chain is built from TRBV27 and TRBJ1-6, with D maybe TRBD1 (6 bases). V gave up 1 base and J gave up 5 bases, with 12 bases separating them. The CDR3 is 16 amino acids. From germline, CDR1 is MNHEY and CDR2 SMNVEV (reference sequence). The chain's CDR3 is CASSLYWDNNNSPLHF. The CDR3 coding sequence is TGTGCCAGCAGTTTATACTGGGACAACAATAATTCACCCCTCCACTTT.

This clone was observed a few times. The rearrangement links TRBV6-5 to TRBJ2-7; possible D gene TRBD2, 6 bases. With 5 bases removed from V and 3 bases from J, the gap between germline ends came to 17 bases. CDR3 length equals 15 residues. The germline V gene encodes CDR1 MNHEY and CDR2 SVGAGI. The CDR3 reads CASSPDPGLNYEQYF. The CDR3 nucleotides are TGTGCCAGCAGTCCCGATCCGGGACTTAACTACGAGCAGTACTTC.

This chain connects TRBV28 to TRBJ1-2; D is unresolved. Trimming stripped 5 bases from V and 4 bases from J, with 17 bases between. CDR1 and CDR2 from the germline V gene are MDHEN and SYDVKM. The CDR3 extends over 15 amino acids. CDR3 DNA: TGTGCCAGCAGTCCCCCGGAGCCTTCCATCTATGGCTACACCTTC. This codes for CASSPPEPSIYGYTF.

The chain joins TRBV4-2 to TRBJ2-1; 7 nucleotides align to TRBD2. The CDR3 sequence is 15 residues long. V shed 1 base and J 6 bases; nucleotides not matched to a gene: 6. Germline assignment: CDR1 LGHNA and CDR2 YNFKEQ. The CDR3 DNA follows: TGTGCCAGCAGCCAAGGCCTAGCGGAGATCAATGAGCAGTTCTTC. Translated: CASSQGLAEINEQFF.

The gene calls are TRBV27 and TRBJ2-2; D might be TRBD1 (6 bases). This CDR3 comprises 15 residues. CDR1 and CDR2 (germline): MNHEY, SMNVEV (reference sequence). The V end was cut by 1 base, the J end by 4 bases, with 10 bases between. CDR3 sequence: CASSLFSGVTGELFF. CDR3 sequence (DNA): TGTGCCAGCAGTTTATTTTCAGGGGTCACCGGGGAGCTGTTTTTT.

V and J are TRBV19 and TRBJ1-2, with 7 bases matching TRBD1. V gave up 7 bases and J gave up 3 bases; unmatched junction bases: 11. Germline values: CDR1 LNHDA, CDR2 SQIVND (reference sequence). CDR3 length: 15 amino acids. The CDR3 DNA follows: TGTGCCAGTATCGAAGACAGGGTAGGCGACTATGGCTACACCTTC. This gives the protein CASIEDRVGDYGYTF.

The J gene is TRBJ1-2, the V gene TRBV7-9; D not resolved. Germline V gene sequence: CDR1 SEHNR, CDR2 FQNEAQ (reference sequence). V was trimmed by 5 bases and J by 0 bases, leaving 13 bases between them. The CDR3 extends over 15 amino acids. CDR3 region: CASSPIGWPNYGYTF. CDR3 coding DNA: TGTGCCAGCAGCCCCATCGGGTGGCCTAACTATGGCTACACCTTC.

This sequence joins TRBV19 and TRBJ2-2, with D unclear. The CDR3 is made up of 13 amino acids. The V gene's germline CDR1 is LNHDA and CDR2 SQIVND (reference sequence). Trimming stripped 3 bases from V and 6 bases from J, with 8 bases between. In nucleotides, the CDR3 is TGTGCCAGTAGTATGTTTCAGGCCGGGGAGCTGTTTTTT. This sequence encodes CASSMFQAGELFF.

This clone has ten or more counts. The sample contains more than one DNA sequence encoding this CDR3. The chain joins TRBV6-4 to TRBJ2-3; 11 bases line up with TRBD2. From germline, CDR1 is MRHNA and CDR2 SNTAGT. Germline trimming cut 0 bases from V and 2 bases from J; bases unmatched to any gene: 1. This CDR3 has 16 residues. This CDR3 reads CASSDSSGGATDTQYF. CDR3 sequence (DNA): TGTGCCAGCAGTGACTCTAGCGGGGGGGCCACAGATACGCAGTATTTT.

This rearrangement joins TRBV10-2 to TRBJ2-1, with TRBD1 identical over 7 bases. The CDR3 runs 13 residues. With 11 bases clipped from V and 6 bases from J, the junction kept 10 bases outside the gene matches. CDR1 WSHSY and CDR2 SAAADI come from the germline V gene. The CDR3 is CAAAFGTVNEQFF. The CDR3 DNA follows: TGCGCCGCCGCCTTCGGGACAGTCAATGAGCAGTTCTTC.

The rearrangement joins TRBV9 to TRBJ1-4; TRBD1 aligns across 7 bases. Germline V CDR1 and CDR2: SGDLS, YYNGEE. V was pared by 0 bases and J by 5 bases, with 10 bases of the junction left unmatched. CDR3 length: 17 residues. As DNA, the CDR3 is TGTGCCAGCAGCGTAGCGGCGACAGGGAGAGGGAATGAAAAACTGTTTTTT. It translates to CASSVAATGRGNEKLFF.

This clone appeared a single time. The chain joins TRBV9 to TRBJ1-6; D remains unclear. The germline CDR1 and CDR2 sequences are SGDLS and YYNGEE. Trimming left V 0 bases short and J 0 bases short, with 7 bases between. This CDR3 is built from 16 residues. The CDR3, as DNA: TGTGCCAGCAGCGTAGAGATTAGCTCCTATAATTCACCCCTCCACTTT. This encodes CASSVEISSYNSPLHF.